These 16 T cell receptor beta chains were all obtained from the same sample, sequenced in a study of T cells in Graves' hyperthyroidism and ophthalmopathy. Authors of the study amplified TCR beta CDR3 regions from RNA transcripts. An initial round of RT-PCR targeting the TCR CDR3 relied on the HTBI primer set. TCRdb independently ran MiXCR on the multiplex PCR reads; one entry per CDR3 protein. In the table there are about 610,000 distinct CDR3 sequences, about 45% of which are singletons. Sequencing was done on a sample of peripheral blood or thyroid tissue (not recorded which). The receptors shown here come from a woman younger than 35 with Graves' hyperthyroidism.

This clonotype was seen repeatedly, ten times or more. The chain carries TRBV4-2 and TRBJ2-5; TRBD2 matches at 8 bases. Per germline, CDR1 LGHNA and CDR2 YNFKEQ. Losses at the gene ends were 0 bases for V and 5 bases for J; bases not matched to a gene: 11. The CDR3 sequence is 17 residues long. The CDR3 nucleotides are TGTGCCAGCAGCCAAGAGGGGGCTAGCGGGTTGGGGGAGACCCAGTACTTC. This encodes CASSQEGASGLGETQYF.

This clonotype was counted between two and nine times. The chain couples TRBV29-1 to TRBJ1-5; unclear D gene. CDR1 is SQVTM and CDR2 is ANQGSEA in the germline V gene. The CDR3 spans 12 residues. The V gene lost 2 bases and the J gene lost 11 bases, with 13 bases spanning the gap. In nucleotides, the CDR3 is TGCAGCGTTGAACGCGGAGGCGAGACCCAGCATTTT. This codes for CSVERGGETQHF.

With respect to this clonotype: A much more abundant neighbour one base away suggests this may be a read error. This sequence joins TRBV19 and TRBJ1-4; a weak D match, TRBD1 (6 bases). The CDR3 has 12 amino acids. Germline CDR1 is LNHDA and CDR2 is SQIVND (reference sequence). CDR3 sequence reads: CASSTGTQKLSF. The CDR3 coding sequence is TGTGCCAGTAGCACCGGGACACAAAAACTGTCTTTT.

The chain combines TRBV6-1 with TRBJ1-1; 7 bases are shared with TRBD1. Germline CDR1 and CDR2: MNHNS and SASEGT. Losses at the gene ends were 7 bases for V and 5 bases for J; bases not matched to a gene: 7. The CDR3 has 13 residues. The CDR3 region is CASTYRGGTEAFF. CDR3 DNA: TGTGCCAGCACTTACAGGGGCGGGACTGAAGCTTTCTTT.

This clonotype was counted only a few times. CDR3 in DNA: TGTGCCACCAGTGACCCAATACCAGATACGCAGTATTTT. Translation: CATSDPIPDTQYF. The chain uses TRBV24-1 and TRBJ2-3, with D unclear. CDR1 is KGHDR and CDR2 is SFDVKD in the germline V gene. CDR3 length: 13 residues. V lost 4 bases, J lost 4 bases, and 8 bases lay in between.

As to this clonotype: A clone one base away is much larger, so this may be a read error. The gene calls are TRBV7-2 and TRBJ1-2; weak D call: TRBD1 (6 bases). Germline CDR1 SGHTA, CDR2 FQGNSA. The CDR3 sequence is 15 residues long. CDR3 in amino acids: CASSLTGSSNSGYTF. In DNA, the CDR3 is TGCGCCAGCAGCCTTACAGGGAGCTCTAACTCTGGCTACACCTTC.

This clonotype has ten or more counts. V and J are TRBV7-2 and TRBJ1-1, with D possibly TRBD1 on 6 matching bases. The CDR3 length is 16 residues. The germline V and J ends were trimmed by 9 bases and 5 bases, with 25 bases remaining between them. Germline V lookup: CDR1 SGHTA, CDR2 FQGNSA. The CDR3 nucleotides are TGTGCCAGTATACAGGGTTTTGGGGTCGTTGTAACTGAAGCTTTCTTT. Its translation is CASIQGFGVVVTEAFF.

This chain connects TRBV19 to TRBJ2-6; D is undetermined. CDR1 is LNHDA and CDR2 is SQIVND in the germline V gene (reference sequence). V lost 2 bases to trimming and J lost 11 bases, with 10 bases between them. The CDR3 is made up of 13 amino acids. The CDR3 DNA reads TGTGCCAGTAGTATAACAAGGACCTACGTCCTGACTTTC. This gives the protein CASSITRTYVLTF.

This clonotype was picked up many times. The J gene is TRBJ1-5, the V gene TRBV5-1; TRBD1 agrees at 9 bases. Losses at the gene ends were 0 bases for V and 2 bases for J; bases not matched to a gene: 6. The CDR3 runs to 17 residues. Germline lookup yields CDR1 SGHRS and CDR2 YFSETQ. CDR3 bases: TGCGCCAGCAGCTTGGGGACAGGGGCGGCGGGCAATCAGCCCCAGCATTTT. This codes for CASSLGTGAAGNQPQHF. Combining the CDR3 with reference TRBV5-1 and TRBJ1-5 gives the whole variable domain KAGVTQTPRYLIKTRGQQVTLSCSPISGHRSVSWYQQTPGQGLQFLFEYFSETQRNKGNFPGRFSGRQFSNSRSEMNVSTLELGDSALYLCASSLGTGAAGNQPQHFGDGTRLSIL.

As concerns this clonotype: The junction shows a germline mismatch at one end, possibly a read error. The CDR3 nucleotides read TGCGCCAGCAGCCTTGGGACAGGACAAGAGCAGTACTTC. Encoded protein: CASSLGTGQEQYF. The chain uses TRBV7-2 and TRBJ2-7, with 8 bases fitting TRBD1. Germline V gene lookup returns CDR1 SGHTA and CDR2 FQGNSA. The CDR3 spans 13 residues. Full variable domain (outside the CDR3, taken from reference TRBV7-2 and TRBJ2-7): GAGVSQSPSNKVTEKGKDVELRCDPISGHTALYWYRQSLGQGLEFLIYFQGNSAPDKSGLPSDRFSAERTGGSVSTLTIQRTQQEDSAVYLCASSLGTGQEQYFGPGTRLTVT.

This clonotype was picked up one time. The CDR3 loop reads CASSEEVVSGETQYF. As DNA, the CDR3 is TGTGCCAGCAGTGAAGAGGTGGTCTCGGGAGAGACCCAGTACTTC. The chain links TRBV2 to TRBJ2-5, with D unresolved. The CDR3 extends over 15 amino acids. V was cut by 1 base and J by 4 bases, with 13 bases left in between. Germline CDR1 is SNHLY and CDR2 is FYNNEI.

The V and J genes are TRBV29-1 and TRBJ2-7; 7 bases map to TRBD1. This CDR3 is 15 amino acids long. With V trimmed by 3 bases and J by 2 bases, 10 bases remained unmatched. Looked up from germline, CDR1 is SQVTM and CDR2 is ANQGSEA. CDR3 sequence reads: CSVEKIRDSTYEQYF. CDR3 coding DNA: TGCAGCGTTGAGAAGATCCGGGACAGCACCTACGAGCAGTACTTC.

For this clonotype: At one end the junction does not follow the germline gene, possibly because of a read error. The V and J genes are TRBV10-3 and TRBJ1-4; D unclear. This CDR3 has 14 amino acids. Germline CDR1 reads ENHRY; CDR2 reads SYGVKD. The CDR3 is CASSYMGQDLKLFF. DNA of the CDR3: TGTGCCAGCAGTTACATGGGCCAGGATCTAAAACTGTTTTTT.

This clonotype was observed many times. This chain connects TRBV7-8 to TRBJ1-2, with TRBD1 as a possible D gene (5 bases). The CDR3 has 16 residues. V was trimmed by 5 bases and J by 1 base, leaving 17 bases between them. CDR1 and CDR2 from the germline V gene are SGHVS and FQNEAQ. The CDR3 region is CASSPPGAANNYGYTF. The CDR3 bases are TGTGCCAGCAGCCCACCCGGGGCGGCAAATAACTATGGCTACACCTTC.

This clonotype was found a few times. This chain links TRBV29-1 with TRBJ2-7; tentative D call: TRBD1 (6 bases). The DNA matches TRBJ2-1 better at its end, which makes the J call doubtful. The CDR3 loop spans 14 amino acids. Germline loops: CDR1 SQVTM, CDR2 ANQGSEA. The CDR3 loop is CSVSPRGVYNEQFF. For the CDR3, the DNA is TGCAGCGTTTCACCCAGGGGTGTCTACAATGAGCAGTTCTTC.

This clonotype was seen a few times. The V gene is TRBV5-6, the J gene TRBJ1-3, with D perhaps matching TRBD1 (5 bases). The CDR3 has 17 residues. The germline CDR1 and CDR2 sequences are SGHDT and YYEEEE. Trimming stripped 1 base from V and 3 bases from J, with 17 bases between. CDR3 nucleotides: TGTGCCAGCAGCTTGAGGCAGGGTACCAGTTTTGGAAACACCATATATTTT. The encoded protein is CASSLRQGTSFGNTIYF.